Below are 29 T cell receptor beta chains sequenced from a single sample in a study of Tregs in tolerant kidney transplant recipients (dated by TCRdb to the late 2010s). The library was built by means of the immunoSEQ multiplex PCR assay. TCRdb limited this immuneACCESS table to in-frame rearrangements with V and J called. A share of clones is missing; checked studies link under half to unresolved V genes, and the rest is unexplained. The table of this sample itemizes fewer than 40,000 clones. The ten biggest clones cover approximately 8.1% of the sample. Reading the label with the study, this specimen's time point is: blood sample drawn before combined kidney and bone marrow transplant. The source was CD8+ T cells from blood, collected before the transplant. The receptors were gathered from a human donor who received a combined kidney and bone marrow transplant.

CDR3 DNA (partial): TGTGCCTGGGACCGGGGGAACTATGGC. Its translation is CAWDRGNYG. The entire CDR3 protein reads CAWDRGNYGYTF. This chain uses TRBV30 with TRBJ1-2, with D maybe TRBD1 (5 bases). Read coverage stops 3 residues before the CDR3 terminus; the germline J gene supplies the remainder. Germline V gives CDR1 GTSNPN, CDR2 SVGIG (reference sequence). The V end was cut by 5 bases, the J end by 2 bases, with 9 bases between. The CDR3 consists of 12 residues.

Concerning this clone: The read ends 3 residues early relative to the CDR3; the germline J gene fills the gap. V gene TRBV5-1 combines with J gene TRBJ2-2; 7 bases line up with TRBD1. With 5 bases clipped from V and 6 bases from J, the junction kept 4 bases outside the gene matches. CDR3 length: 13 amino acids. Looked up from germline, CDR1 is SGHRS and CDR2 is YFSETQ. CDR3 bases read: TGCGCCAGCAGTTTTACAGGGGCCGGGGAG. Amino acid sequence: CASSFTGAGE. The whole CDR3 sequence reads CASSFTGAGELFF.

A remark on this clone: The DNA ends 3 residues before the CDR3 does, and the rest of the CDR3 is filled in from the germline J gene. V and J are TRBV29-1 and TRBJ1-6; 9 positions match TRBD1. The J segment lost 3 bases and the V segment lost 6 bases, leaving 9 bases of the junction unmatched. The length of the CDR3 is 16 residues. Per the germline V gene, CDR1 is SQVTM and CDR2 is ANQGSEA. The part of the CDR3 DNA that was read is TGCAGCGTCAACCGGGACAGGGTTAACTATAATTCACCC. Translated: CSVNRDRVNYNSP. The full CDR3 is CSVNRDRVNYNSPLHF.

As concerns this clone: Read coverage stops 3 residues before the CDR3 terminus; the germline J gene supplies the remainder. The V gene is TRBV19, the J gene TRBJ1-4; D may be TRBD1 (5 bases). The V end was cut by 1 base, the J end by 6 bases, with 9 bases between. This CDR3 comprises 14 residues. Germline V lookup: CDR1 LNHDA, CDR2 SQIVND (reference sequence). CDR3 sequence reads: CASSIVTGYEKLFF. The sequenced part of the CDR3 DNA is TGTGCCAGTAGTATAGTAACAGGATATGAAAAA.

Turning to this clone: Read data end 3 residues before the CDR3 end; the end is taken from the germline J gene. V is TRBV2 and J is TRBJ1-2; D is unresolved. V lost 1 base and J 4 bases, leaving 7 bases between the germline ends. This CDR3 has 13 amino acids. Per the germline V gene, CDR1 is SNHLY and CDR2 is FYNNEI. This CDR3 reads CASSEGGFYGYTF. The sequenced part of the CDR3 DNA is TGTGCCAGCAGTGAAGGAGGGTTCTATGGC. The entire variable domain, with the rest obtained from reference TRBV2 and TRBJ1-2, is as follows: EPEVTQTPSHQVTQMGQEVILRCVPISNHLYFYWYRQILGQKVEFLVSFYNNEISEKSEIFDDQFSVERPDGSNFTLKIRSTKLEDSAMYFCASSEGGFYGYTFGSGTRLTVV.

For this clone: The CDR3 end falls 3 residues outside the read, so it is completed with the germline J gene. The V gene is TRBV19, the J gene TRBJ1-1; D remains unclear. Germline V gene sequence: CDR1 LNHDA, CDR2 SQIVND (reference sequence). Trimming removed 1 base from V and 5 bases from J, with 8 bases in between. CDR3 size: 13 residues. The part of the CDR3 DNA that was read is TGTGCCAGTAGTATAGGATCGAGGACTGAA. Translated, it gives CASSIGSRTE. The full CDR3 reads CASSIGSRTEAFF.

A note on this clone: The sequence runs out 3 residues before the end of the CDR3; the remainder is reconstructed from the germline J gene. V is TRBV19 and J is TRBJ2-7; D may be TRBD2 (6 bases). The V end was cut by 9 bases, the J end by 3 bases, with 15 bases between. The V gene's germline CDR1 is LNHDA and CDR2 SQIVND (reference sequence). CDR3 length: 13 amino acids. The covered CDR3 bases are TGTGCCAGCAGCCGGGACTGGGACTACGAG. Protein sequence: CASSRDWDYE. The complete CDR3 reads CASSRDWDYEQYF.

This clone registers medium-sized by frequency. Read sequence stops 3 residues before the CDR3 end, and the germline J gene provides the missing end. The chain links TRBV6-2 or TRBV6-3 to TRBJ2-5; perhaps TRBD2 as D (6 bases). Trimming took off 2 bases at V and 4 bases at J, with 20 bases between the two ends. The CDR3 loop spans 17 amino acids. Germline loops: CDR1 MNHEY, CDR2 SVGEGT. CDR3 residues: CASSYEVAVEVSETQYF. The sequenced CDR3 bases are TGTGCCAGCAGTTACGAGGTAGCGGTCGAGGTCTCAGAGACC.

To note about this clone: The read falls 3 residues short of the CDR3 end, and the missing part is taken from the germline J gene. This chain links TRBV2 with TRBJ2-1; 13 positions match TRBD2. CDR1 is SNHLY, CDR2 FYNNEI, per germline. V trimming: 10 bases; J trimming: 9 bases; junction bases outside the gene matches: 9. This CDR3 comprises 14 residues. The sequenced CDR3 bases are TGTGCCACGACACCGGGACTAGCGGGATTTGAG. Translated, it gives CATTPGLAGFE. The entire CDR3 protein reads CATTPGLAGFEQFF. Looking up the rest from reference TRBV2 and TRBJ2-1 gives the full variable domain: EPEVTQTPSHQVTQMGQEVILRCVPISNHLYFYWYRQILGQKVEFLVSFYNNEISEKSEIFDDQFSVERPDGSNFTLKIRSTKLEDSAMYFCATTPGLAGFEQFFGPGTRLTVL.

Partial CDR3 DNA: TGTGCCAGCAGCACCGAACAGGGGCGTGGGGCCAACGTC. Translated: CASSTEQGRGANV. The whole CDR3 protein is CASSTEQGRGANVLTF. The chain is built from TRBV7-6 and TRBJ2-6; 7 nucleotides align to TRBD1. The read halts 3 residues ahead of the CDR3 end, with the missing end drawn from the germline J gene. There are 16 residues in the CDR3. Germline assignment: CDR1 SGHVS and CDR2 FNYEAQ. After removal of 5 bases from V and 3 bases from J, the junction contained 7 bases not matched to a gene. Looking up the rest from reference TRBV7-6 and TRBJ2-6 gives the full variable domain: GAGVSQSPRYKVTKRGQDVALRCDPISGHVSLYWYRQALGQGPEFLTYFNYEAQQDKSGLPNDRFSAERPEGSISTLTIQRTEQRDSAMYRCASSTEQGRGANVLTFGAGSRLTVL.

CDR3: CASSFISNTGELFF. The part of the CDR3 DNA that was read is TGTGCCAGCAGCTTTATCTCGAACACCGGGGAG. The chain carries TRBV5-6 and TRBJ2-2; no clear D. With the read ending 3 residues before the CDR3 end, the germline J gene is used to fill in that end. Germline CDR1 is SGHDT and CDR2 is YYEEEE. The length of the CDR3 is 14 residues. The V and J ends lost 2 bases and 0 bases respectively, with 5 bases between them.

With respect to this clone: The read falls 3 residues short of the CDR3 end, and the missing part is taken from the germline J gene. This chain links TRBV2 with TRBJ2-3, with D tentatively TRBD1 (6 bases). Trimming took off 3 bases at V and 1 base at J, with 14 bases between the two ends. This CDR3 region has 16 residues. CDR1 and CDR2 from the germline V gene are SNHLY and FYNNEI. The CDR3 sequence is CASSEGTGMGTDTQYF. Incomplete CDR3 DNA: TGTGCCAGCAGTGAGGGAACAGGGATGGGCACAGATACG. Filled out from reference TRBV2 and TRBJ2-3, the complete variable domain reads EPEVTQTPSHQVTQMGQEVILRCVPISNHLYFYWYRQILGQKVEFLVSFYNNEISEKSEIFDDQFSVERPDGSNFTLKIRSTKLEDSAMYFCASSEGTGMGTDTQYFGPGTRLTVL.

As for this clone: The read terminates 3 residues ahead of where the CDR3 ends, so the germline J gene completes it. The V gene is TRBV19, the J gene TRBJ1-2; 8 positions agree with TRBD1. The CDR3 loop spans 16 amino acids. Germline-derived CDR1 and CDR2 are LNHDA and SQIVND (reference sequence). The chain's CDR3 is CASSISGTGVWGGYTF. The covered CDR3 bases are TGTGCCAGTAGTATATCCGGGACAGGAGTGTGGGGGGGC.

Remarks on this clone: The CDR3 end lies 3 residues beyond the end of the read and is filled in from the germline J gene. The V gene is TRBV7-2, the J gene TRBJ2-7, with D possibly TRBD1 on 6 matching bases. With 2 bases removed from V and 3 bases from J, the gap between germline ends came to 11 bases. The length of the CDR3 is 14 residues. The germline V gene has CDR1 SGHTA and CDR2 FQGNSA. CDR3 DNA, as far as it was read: TGTGCCAGCAGCTTATCCGGGACATTCTACGAG. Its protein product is CASSLSGTFYE. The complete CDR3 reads CASSLSGTFYEQYF.

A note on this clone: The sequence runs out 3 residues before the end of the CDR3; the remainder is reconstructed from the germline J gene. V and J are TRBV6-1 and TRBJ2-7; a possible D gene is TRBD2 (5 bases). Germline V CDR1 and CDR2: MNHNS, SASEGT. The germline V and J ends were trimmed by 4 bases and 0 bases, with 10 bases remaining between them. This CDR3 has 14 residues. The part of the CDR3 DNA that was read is TGTGCCAGCAGTGTACGGGGTAGCTCCTACGAG. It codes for CASSVRGSSYE. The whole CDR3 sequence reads CASSVRGSSYEQYF.

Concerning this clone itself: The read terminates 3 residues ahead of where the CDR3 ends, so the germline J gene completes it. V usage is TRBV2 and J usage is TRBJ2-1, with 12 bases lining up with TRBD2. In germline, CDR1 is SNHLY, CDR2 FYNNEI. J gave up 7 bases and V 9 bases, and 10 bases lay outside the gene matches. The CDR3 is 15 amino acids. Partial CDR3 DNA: TGTGCCAGTACTCAACTAGCGGGGGGCCCAAATGAG. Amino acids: CASTQLAGGPNE. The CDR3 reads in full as CASTQLAGGPNEQFF.

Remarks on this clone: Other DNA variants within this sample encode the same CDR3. The CDR3 here is CASSLGRDIFTEAFF. CDR3 DNA, as far as it was read: TGCGCCAGCAGCTTGGGTAGAGATATATTCACTGAA. The chain uses TRBV5-1 and TRBJ1-1; D not resolved. The read ends 3 residues before the CDR3 terminus; that terminus is restored from the germline J gene. CDR3 size: 15 residues. With 0 bases removed from V and 4 bases from J, the gap between germline ends came to 13 bases. CDR1 and CDR2 (germline): SGHRS, YFSETQ.

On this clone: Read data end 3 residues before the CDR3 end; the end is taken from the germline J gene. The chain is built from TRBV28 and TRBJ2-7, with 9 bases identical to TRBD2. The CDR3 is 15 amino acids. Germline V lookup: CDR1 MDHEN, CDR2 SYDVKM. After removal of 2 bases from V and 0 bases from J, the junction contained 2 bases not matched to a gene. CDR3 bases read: TGTGCCAGCAGTTTAGGACTAGCGAGCTCCTACGAG. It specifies CASSLGLASSYE. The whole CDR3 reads CASSLGLASSYEQYF.

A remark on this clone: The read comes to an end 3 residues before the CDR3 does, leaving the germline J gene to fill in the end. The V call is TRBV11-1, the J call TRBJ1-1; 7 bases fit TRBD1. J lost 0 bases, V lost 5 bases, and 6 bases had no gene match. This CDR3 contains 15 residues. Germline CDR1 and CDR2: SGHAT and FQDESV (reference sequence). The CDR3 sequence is CASSPRDSLNTEAFF. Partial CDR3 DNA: TGTGCCAGCAGCCCACGGGACAGTTTGAACACTGAA.

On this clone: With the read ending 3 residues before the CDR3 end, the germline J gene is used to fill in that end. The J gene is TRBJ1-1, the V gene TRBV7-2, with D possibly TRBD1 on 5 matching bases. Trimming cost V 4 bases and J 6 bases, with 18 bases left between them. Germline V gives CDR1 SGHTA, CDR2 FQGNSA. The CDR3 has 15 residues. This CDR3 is CASSSQGPWAAEAFF. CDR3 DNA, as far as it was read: TGTGCCAGCAGCTCTCAGGGCCCTTGGGCCGCTGAA.

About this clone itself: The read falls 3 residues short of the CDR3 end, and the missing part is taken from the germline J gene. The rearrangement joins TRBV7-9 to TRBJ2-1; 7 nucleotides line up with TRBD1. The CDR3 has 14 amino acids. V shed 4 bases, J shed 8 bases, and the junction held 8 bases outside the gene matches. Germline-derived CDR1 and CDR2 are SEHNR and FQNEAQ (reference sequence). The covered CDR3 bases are TGTGCCAGCAGCTCGGGACAGAATGGACATGAG. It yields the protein CASSSGQNGHE. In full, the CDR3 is CASSSGQNGHEQFF.

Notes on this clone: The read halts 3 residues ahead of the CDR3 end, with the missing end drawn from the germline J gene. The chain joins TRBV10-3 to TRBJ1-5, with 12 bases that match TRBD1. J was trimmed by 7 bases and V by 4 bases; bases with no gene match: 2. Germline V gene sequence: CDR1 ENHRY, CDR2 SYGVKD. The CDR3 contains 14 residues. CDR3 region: CAISAGTGGQPQHF. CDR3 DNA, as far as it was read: TGTGCCATCAGTGCGGGGACAGGGGGCCAGCCC.

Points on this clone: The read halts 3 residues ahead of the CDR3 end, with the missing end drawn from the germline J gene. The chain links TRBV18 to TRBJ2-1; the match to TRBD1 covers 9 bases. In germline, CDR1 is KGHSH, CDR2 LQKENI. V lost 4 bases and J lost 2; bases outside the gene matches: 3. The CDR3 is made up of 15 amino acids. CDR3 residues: CASSLTGGTYNEQFF. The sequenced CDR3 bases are TGTGCCAGCTCACTAACAGGGGGCACCTACAATGAG. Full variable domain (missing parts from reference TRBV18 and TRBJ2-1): NAGVMQNPRHLVRRRGQEARLRCSPMKGHSHVYWYRQLPEEGLKFMVYLQKENIIDESGMPKERFSAEFPKEGPSILRIQQVVRGDSAAYFCASSLTGGTYNEQFFGPGTRLTVL.

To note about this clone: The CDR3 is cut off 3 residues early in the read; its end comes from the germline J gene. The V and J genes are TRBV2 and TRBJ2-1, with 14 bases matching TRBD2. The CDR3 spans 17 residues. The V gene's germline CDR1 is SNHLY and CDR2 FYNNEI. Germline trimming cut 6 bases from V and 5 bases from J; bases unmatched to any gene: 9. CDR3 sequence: CASRPRLAGGPHNEQFF. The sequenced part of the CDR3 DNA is TGTGCCAGCAGACCCCGACTAGCGGGGGGGCCCCACAATGAG. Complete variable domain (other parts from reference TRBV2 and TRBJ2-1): EPEVTQTPSHQVTQMGQEVILRCVPISNHLYFYWYRQILGQKVEFLVSFYNNEISEKSEIFDDQFSVERPDGSNFTLKIRSTKLEDSAMYFCASRPRLAGGPHNEQFFGPGTRLTVL.

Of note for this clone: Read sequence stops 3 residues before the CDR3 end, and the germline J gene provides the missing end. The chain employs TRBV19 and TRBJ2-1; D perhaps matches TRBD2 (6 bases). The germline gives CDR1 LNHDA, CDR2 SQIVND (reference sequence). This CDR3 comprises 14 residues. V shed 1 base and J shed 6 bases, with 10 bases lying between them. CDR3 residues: CASSIGQGGNEQFF. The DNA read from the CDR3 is TGTGCCAGTAGTATAGGGCAGGGAGGCAATGAG.

The sequenced part of the CDR3 DNA is TGTGCCAGCAGCTTACCGGGGTACCAAGAGACC. This sequence encodes CASSLPGYQET. The complete CDR3 reads CASSLPGYQETQYF. The chain employs TRBV13 and TRBJ2-5, with a tentative D call TRBD2 (5 bases). The DNA ends 3 residues before the CDR3 does, and the rest of the CDR3 is filled in from the germline J gene. Germline-derived CDR1 and CDR2 are PRHDT and FYEKMQ (reference sequence). This CDR3 is built from 14 residues. V dropped 2 bases and J dropped 0 bases, with 7 bases sitting between them.

This CDR3 is CASSLEGGTGNQPQHF. The DNA read from the CDR3 is TGTGCCAGCAGCTTAGAAGGGGGAACGGGCAATCAGCCC. This chain joins TRBV7-6 and TRBJ1-5; the D gene is possibly TRBD1 (6 bases). Sequencing ends 3 residues short of the CDR3 end; the germline J gene provides the rest. Looked up from germline, CDR1 is SGHVS and CDR2 is FNYEAQ. The V end was cut by 1 base, the J end by 2 bases, with 12 bases between. This CDR3 comprises 16 residues. Full variable domain (outside the CDR3, taken from reference TRBV7-6 and TRBJ1-5): GAGVSQSPRYKVTKRGQDVALRCDPISGHVSLYWYRQALGQGPEFLTYFNYEAQQDKSGLPNDRFSAERPEGSISTLTIQRTEQRDSAMYRCASSLEGGTGNQPQHFGDGTRLSIL.

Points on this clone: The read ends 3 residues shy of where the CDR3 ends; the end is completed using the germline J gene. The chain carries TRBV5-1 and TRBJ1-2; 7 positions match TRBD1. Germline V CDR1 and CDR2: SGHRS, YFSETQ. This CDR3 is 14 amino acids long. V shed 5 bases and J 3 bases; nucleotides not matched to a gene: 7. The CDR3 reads CASRATGFDYGYTF. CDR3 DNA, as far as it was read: TGCGCCAGCAGGGCGACAGGGTTTGACTATGGC.

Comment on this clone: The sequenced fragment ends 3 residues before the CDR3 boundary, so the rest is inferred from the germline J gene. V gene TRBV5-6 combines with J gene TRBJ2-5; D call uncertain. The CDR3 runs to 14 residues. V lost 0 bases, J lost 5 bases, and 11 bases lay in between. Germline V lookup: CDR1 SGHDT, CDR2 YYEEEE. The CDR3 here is CASSLEPRAETQYF. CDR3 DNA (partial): TGTGCCAGCAGCTTGGAGCCCCGCGCGGAGACC.